This is a list of T cell receptor beta chains from one sample in a study of type 1 and type 2 diabetes patients. TCRdb fed the multiplex PCR reads into MiXCR, producing one record per CDR3 protein. This repertoire shows 250,000 to 300,000 distinct CDR3 sequences, roughly 50% found once; its top ten account for about an eighth. Sequences were obtained from peripheral blood mononuclear cells (PBMCs). The receptors shown here come from a young man with type 2 diabetes. Both conserved end residues are trimmed from each CDR3. Clone size is not always given. Where it is, it says once, few, many or a class for expanded clones.

cdr3_length,clone_size,v_call,j_call,cdr3_aa
15,.,TRBV19,TRBJ2-3,ASRGNSGRFSTDTQY
14,few,TRBV7-2,TRBJ2-2,ASSLTVGGPIGELF
12,few,TRBV7-9,TRBJ2-5,ASTVAGGQETQY
12,.,TRBV20-1,TRBJ2-7,SARGARGAYEQY
14,few,TRBV19,TRBJ1-5,ASSMALRDRDQPQH
10,.,TRBV6-2/TRBV6-3,TRBJ1-2,ASSERVGGYT
9,.,TRBV10-3,TRBJ2-7,AISESGEQY
11,.,TRBV7-6,TRBJ2-2,ASSPIATGELF
15,.,TRBV15,TRBJ2-6,ATSRYNRRSGANVLT
14,once,TRBV24-1,TRBJ2-5,ASSELGLSYQETQY
13,few,TRBV6-6,TRBJ2-7,ASSPLDYLSYEQY
15,.,TRBV7-3,TRBJ2-2,ASSIPGQGENTGELF
10,.,TRBV27,TRBJ2-1,ASSFPGNEQF